This T cell receptor (beta chain) was identified during a study of blood T cell repertoires in COVID-19. Study as a whole: Sample material is recorded as cDNA or gDNA derived from T cells, B-cell-depleted T cells, or PBMCs.

Germline V gene sequence: CDR1 GTSNPN, CDR2 SVGIG (reference sequence). The CDR3 is 13 residues long. V was cut by 5 bases and J by 10 bases, with 21 bases left in between. Source study methods: Amplification of reference gene primers was used by the study to estimate nucleated cell counts. Using immunoSEQ multiplex PCR, the repertoire was profiled, and TCRdb retains in-frame clones only, with some absent. V, J and clone size derive from that table, while D and trimming were established from the DNA sequence. The data show a few hundred thousand clones, approximately 87% seen once. The clonotype originates from a man aged 25-45 years who had recovered from COVID-19. The chain joins TRBV30 to TRBJ2-7, with D perhaps matching TRBD2 (5 bases). The sample consisted of PBMCs or T cells enriched from blood (not recorded which). CDR3 bases: TGTGCCTGGGAAGAGAGAAGAGGGTCCAGACAGTACTTC. Translated: CAWEERRGSRQYF. The whole variable domain, remainder taken from reference TRBV30 and TRBJ2-7, is SQTIHQWPATLVQPVGSPLSLECTVEGTSNPNLYWYRQAAGRGLQLLFYSVGIGQISSEVPQNLSASRPQDRQFILSSKKLLLSDSGFYLCAWEERRGSRQYFGPGTRLTVT.